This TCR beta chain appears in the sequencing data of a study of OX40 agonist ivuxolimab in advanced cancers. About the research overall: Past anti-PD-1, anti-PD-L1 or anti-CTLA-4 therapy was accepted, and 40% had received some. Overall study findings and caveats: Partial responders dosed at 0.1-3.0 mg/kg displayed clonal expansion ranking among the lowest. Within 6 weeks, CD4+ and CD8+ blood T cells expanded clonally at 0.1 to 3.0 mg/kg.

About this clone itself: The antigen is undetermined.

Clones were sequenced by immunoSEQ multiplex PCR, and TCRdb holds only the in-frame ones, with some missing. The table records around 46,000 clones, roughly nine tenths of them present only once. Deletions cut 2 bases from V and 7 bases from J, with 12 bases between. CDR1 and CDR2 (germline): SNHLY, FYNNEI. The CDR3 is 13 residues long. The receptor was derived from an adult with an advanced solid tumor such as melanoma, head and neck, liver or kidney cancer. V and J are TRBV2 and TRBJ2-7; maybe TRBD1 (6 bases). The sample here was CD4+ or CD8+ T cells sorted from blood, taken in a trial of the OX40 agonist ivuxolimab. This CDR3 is CASSETGSGEQYF. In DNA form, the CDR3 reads TGTGCCAGCAGTGAAACAGGGTCGGGAGAGCAGTACTTC.